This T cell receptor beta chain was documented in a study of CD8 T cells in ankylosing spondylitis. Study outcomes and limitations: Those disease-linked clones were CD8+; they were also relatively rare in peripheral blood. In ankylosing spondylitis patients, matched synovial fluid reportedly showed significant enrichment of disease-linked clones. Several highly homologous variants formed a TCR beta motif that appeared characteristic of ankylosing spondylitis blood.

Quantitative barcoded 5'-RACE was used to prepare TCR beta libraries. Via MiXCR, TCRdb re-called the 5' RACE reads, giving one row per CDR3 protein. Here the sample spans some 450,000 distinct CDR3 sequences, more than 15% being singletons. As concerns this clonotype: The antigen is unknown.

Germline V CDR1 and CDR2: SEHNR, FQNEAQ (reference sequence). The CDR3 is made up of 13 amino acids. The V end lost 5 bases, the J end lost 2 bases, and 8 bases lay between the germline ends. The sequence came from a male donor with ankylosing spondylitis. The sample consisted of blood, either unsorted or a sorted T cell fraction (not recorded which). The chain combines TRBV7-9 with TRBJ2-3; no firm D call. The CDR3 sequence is CASSGLYTDTQYF. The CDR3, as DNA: TGTGCCAGCAGCGGCCTTTACACAGATACGCAGTATTTT.